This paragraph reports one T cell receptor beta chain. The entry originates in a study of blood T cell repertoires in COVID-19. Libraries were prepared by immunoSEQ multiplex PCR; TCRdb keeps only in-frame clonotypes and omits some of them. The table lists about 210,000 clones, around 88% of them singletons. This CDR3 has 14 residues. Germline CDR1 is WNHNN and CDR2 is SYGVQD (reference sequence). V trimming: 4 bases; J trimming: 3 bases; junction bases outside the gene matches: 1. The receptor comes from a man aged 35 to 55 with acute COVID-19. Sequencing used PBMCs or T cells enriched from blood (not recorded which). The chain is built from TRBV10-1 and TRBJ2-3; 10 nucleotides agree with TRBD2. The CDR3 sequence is CASSVGLATDTQYF. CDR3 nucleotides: TGCGCCAGCAGTGTGGGACTAGCGACAGATACGCAGTATTTT.